This note documents a single T cell receptor beta chain sequence. Antigen specificity is unknown. The sample is drawn from a study of T cell responses to AZD1222 COVID-19 vaccine. Study-wide points: Females made up more of the donors, who were largely white British, and clonal diversity may have come out too low. AZD1222 recipients seropositive at baseline numbered only six or seven. Spike-spanning, vaccine-associated CD4 TCRs were dominant at 160-218 and 743-854.

Here immunoSEQ multiplex PCR was the method, and the copy in TCRdb shows in-frame clones only, minus some. The top ten clones hold roughly 2% of a sample with about 180,000 clones, over 90% of them seen once. This CDR3 spans 14 amino acids. The V gene lost 3 bases and the J gene lost 7 bases, with 13 bases spanning the gap. Germline V gene data show CDR1 as MNHEY and CDR2 as SMNVEV (reference sequence). The chain links TRBV27 to TRBJ2-1; D is possibly TRBD1 or TRBD2 (5 bases each). Sequencing used peripheral blood, obtained 28 days after the second AZD1222 dose. The source is an adult who received the AZD1222 COVID-19 vaccine. DNA for the CDR3: TGTGCCAGCAGTTTTTGGGGGAGTGGAAATGAGCAGTTCTTC. Encoded protein: CASSFWGSGNEQFF.